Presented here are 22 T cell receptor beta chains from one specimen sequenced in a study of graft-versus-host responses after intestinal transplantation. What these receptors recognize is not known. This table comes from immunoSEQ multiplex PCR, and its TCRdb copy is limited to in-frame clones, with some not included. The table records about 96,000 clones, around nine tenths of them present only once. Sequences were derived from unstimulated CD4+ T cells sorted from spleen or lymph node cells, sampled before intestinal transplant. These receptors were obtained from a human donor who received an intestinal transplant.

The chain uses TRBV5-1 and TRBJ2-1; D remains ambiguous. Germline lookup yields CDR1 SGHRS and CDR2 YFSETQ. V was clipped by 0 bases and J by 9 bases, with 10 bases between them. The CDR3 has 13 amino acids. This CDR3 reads CASSLVSLGEQFF. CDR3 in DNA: TGCGCCAGCAGCTTGGTATCTCTAGGTGAGCAGTTCTTC. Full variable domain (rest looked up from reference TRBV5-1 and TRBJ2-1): KAGVTQTPRYLIKTRGQQVTLSCSPISGHRSVSWYQQTPGQGLQFLFEYFSETQRNKGNFPGRFSGRQFSNSRSEMNVSTLELGDSALYLCASSLVSLGEQFFGPGTRLTVL.

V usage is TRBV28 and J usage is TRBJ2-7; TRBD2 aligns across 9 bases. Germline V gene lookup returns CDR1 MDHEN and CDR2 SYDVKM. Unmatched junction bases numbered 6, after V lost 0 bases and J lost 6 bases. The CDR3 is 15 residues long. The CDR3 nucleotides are TGTGCCAGCAGTTTATGGACTAGCGGTCTGGGCGAGCAGTACTTC. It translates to CASSLWTSGLGEQYF.

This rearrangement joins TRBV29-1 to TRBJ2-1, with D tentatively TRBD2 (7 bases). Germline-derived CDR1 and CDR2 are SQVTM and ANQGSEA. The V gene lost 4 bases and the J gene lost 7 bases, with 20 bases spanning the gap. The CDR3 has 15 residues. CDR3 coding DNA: TGCAGCGTTGTCGGGGGGCCGGTACTTGATAATGAGCAGTTCTTC. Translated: CSVVGGPVLDNEQFF.

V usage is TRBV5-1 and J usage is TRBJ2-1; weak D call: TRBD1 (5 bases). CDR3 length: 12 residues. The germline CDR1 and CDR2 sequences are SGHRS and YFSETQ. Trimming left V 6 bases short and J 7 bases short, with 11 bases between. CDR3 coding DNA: TGCGCCAGCAACCTTCAGGGTAATGAGCAGTTCTTC. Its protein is CASNLQGNEQFF. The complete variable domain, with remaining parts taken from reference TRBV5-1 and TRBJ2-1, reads KAGVTQTPRYLIKTRGQQVTLSCSPISGHRSVSWYQQTPGQGLQFLFEYFSETQRNKGNFPGRFSGRQFSNSRSEMNVSTLELGDSALYLCASNLQGNEQFFGPGTRLTVL.

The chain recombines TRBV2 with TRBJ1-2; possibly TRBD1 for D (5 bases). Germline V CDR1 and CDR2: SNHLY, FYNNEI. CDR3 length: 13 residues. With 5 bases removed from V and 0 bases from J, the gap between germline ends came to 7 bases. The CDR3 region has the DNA TGTGCCAGCAGTACGACAGCTAACTATGGCTACACCTTC. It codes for CASSTTANYGYTF.

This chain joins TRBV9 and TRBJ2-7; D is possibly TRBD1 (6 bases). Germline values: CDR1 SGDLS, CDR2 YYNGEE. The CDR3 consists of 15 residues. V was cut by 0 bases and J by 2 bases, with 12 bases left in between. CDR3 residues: CASSVEPGQTYEQYF. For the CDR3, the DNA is TGTGCCAGCAGCGTAGAACCGGGACAAACCTACGAGCAGTACTTC. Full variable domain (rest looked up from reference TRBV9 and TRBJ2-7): DSGVTQTPKHLITATGQRVTLRCSPRSGDLSVYWYQQSLDQGLQFLIQYYNGEERAKGNILERFSAQQFPDLHSELNLSSLELGDSALYFCASSVEPGQTYEQYFGPGTRLTVT.

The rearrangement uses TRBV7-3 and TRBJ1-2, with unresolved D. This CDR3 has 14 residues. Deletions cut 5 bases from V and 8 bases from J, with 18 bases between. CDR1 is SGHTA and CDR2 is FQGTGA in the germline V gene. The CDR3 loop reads CASSPGVSPDGYTF. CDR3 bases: TGTGCCAGCAGCCCCGGGGTTTCCCCCGACGGCTACACCTTC.

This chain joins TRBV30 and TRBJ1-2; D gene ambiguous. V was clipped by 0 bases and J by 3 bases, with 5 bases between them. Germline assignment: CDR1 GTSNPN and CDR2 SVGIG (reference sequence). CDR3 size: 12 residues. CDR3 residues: CAWSVRYYGYTF. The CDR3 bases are TGTGCCTGGAGTGTCAGGTACTATGGCTACACCTTC.

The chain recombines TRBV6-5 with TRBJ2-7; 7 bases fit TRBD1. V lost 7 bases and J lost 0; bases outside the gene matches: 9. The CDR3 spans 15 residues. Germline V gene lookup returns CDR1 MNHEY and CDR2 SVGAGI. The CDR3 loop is CASKPGQVDSYEQYF. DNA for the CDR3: TGTGCCAGCAAACCAGGACAGGTCGACTCCTACGAGCAGTACTTC.

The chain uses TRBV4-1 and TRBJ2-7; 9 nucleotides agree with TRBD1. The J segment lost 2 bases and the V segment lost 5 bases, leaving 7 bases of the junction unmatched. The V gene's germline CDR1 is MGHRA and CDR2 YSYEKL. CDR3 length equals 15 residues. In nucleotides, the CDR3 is TGCGCCAGCAGCATAGGACAGGGGAACCCCTACGAGCAGTACTTC. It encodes CASSIGQGNPYEQYF.

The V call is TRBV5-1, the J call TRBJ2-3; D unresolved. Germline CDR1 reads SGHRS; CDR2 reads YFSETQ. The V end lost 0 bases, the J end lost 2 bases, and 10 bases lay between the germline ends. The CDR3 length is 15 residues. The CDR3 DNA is TGCGCCAGCAGCTTGGCCCGGAGTCACACAGATACGCAGTATTTT. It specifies CASSLARSHTDTQYF.

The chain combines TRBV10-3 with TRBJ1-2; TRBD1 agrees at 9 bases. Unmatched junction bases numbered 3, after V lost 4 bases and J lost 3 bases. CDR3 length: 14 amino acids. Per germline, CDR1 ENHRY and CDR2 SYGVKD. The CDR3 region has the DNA TGTGCCATCAGTGGACAGGGGGACGACTATGGCTACACCTTC. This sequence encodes CAISGQGDDYGYTF.

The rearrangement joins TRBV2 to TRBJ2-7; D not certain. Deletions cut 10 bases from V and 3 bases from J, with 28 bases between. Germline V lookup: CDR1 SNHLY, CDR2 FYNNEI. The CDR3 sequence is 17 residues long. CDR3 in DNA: TGTGCCACCCGAACACCTCGACAAAGCCGCTTTTTCTACGAGCAGTACTTC. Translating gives CATRTPRQSRFFYEQYF.

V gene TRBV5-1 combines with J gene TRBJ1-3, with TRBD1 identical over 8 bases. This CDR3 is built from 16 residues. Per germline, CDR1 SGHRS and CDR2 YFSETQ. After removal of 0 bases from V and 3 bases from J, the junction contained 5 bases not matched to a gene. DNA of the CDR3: TGCGCCAGCAGCTTGGGACAGGGGACTGGTGGAAACACCATATATTTT. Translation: CASSLGQGTGGNTIYF.

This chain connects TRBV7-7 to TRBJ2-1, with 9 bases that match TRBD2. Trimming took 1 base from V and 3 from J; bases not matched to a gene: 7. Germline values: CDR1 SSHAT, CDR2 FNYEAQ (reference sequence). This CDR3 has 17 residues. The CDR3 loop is CASSLEGGGDCYNEQFF. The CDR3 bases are TGTGCCAGCAGCTTAGAGGGCGGGGGGGACTGCTACAATGAGCAGTTCTTC.

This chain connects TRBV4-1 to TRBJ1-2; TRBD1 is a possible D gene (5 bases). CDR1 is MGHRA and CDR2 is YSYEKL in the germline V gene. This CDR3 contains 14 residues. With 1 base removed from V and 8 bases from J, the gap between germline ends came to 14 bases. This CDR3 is CASSQVARVGGYTF. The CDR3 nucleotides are TGCGCCAGCAGCCAAGTAGCCAGGGTAGGAGGCTACACCTTC.

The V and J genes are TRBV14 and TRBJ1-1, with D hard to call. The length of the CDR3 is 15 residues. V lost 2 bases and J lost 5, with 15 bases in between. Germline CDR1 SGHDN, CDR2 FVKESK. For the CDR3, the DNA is TGTGCCAGCAGCCAATTCGGGCGGGTTTGGACTGAAGCTTTCTTT. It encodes CASSQFGRVWTEAFF. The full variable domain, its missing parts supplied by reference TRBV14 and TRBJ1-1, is EAGVTQFPSHSVIEKGQTVTLRCDPISGHDNLYWYRRVMGKEIKFLLHFVKESKQDESGMPNNRFLAERTGGTYSTLKVQPAELEDSGVYFCASSQFGRVWTEAFFGQGTRLTVV.

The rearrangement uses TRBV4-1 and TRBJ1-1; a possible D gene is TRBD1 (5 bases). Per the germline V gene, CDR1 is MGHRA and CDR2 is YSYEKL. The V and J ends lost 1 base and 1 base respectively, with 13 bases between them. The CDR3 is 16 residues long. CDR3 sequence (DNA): TGCGCCAGCAGCCAAGGGATGCGGGGGAAGAACACTGAAGCTTTCTTT. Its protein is CASSQGMRGKNTEAFF.

This CDR3 reads CTSSQVWLPHRWYTEAFF. CDR3 sequence (DNA): TGCACCAGCAGCCAAGTCTGGTTGCCCCACAGGTGGTACACTGAAGCTTTCTTT. V usage is TRBV1 and J usage is TRBJ1-1; TRBD1, the D gene given by the table, was not confirmed from the DNA. TRBV1 is reported as a pseudogene. This CDR3 has 18 amino acids.

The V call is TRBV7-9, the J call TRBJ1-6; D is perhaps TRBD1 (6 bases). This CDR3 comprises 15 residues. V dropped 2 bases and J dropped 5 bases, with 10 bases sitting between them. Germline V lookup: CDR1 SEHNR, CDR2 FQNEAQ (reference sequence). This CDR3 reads CASSLRRTDNSPLHF. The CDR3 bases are TGTGCCAGCAGCTTACGGAGGACAGATAATTCACCCCTCCACTTT. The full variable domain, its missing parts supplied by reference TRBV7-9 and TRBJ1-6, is DTGVSQNPRHKITKRGQNVTFRCDPISEHNRLYWYRQTLGQGPEFLTYFQNEAQLEKSRLLSDRFSAERPKGSFSTLEIQRTEQGDSAMYLCASSLRRTDNSPLHFGNGTRLTVT.

CDR3 nucleotide sequence: TGTGCCAGCAGTGCCGGGGGAACCGGGGAGCTGTTTTTT. This gives the protein CASSAGGTGELFF. J is TRBJ2-2 and V is TRBV6-4, with D possibly matching TRBD2 (6 bases). Germline V lookup: CDR1 MRHNA, CDR2 SNTAGT. The CDR3 loop spans 13 amino acids. V lost 4 bases to trimming and J lost 5 bases, with 8 bases between them.

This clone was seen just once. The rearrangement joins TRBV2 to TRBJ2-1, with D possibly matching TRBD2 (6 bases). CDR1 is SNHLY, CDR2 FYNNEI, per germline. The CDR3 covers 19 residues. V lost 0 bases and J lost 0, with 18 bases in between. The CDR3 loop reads CASSEAPLGGLFSYNEQFF. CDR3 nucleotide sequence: TGTGCCAGCAGTGAAGCCCCTCTGGGGGGACTTTTCTCCTACAATGAGCAGTTCTTC.